This T cell receptor (beta chain) emerged from a study of cytomegalovirus exposure and HLA in healthy donors. The overall study: Later analysis reported that the 95 to 150 validation repertoires shared the platform of the approximately 670 first-cohort repertoires. Findings and caveats of the study: The study labeled 180 or so TCR beta chains cytomegalovirus-associated.

About this clone itself: The antigen is not known.

From the roughly 110-subject validation cohort, which was separate from the roughly 680-subject first cohort, the donors were drawn. Some clones are missing from TCRdb's copy, which holds only in-frame ones; the method was immunoSEQ multiplex PCR. Found here are 60,000 to 80,000 clones, roughly 93% of them singletons; the top ten hold roughly 3.2%. The CDR3 is made up of 14 amino acids. Germline values: CDR1 MNHEY, CDR2 SVGAGI. J gave up 3 bases and V 5 bases, and 7 bases lay outside the gene matches. The J gene is TRBJ2-7, the V gene TRBV6-5; 7 bases align to TRBD1. The TCR originated in a young woman in good health and CMV-seropositive. The sample taken for sequencing was PBMCs. CDR3 in amino acids: CASSVDRTYYEQYF. In nucleotides, the CDR3 is TGTGCCAGCAGTGTGGACAGGACCTACTACGAGCAGTACTTC.